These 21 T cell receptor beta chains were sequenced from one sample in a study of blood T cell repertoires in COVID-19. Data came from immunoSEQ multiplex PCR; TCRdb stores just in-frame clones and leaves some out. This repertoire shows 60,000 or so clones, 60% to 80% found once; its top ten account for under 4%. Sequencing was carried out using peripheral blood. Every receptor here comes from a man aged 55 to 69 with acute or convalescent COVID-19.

DNA for the CDR3: TGTGCCAGCAGCGGCGTTGACAGGGCCGGGGCCCAGTACTTC. Translated: CASSGVDRAGAQYF. This chain links TRBV7-2 with TRBJ2-5, with TRBD1 matching 7 bases. Germline-derived CDR1 and CDR2 are SGHTA and FQGNSA. The ends lost 5 bases at V and 9 bases at J; junction bases unmatched: 12. This CDR3 comprises 14 residues.

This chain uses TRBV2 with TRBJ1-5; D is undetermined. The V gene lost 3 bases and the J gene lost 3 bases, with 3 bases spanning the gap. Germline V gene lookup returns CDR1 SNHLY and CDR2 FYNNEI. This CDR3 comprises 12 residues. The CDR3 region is CASSDINQPQHF. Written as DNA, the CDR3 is TGTGCCAGCAGTGACATCAATCAGCCCCAGCATTTT.

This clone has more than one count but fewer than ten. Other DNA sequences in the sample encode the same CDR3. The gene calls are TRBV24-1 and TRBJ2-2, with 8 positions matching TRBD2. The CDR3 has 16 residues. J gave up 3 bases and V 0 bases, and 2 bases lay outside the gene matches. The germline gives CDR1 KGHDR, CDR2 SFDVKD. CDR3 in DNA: TGTGCCACCAGTGATTTGGAACTAGCGGACACCGGGGAGCTGTTTTTT. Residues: CATSDLELADTGELFF.

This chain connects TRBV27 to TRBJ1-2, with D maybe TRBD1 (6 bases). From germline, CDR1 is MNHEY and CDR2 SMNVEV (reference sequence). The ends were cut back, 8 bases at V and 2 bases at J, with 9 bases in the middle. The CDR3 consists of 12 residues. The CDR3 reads CASYRANYGYTF. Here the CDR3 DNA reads TGTGCCAGCTACAGGGCCAACTATGGCTACACCTTC.

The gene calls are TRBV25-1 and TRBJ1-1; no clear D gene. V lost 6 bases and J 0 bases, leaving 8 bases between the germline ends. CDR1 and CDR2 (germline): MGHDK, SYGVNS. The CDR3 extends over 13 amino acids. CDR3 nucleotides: TGTGCCAGCAGCTTCCAGGTGAACACTGAAGCTTTCTTT. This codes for CASSFQVNTEAFF.

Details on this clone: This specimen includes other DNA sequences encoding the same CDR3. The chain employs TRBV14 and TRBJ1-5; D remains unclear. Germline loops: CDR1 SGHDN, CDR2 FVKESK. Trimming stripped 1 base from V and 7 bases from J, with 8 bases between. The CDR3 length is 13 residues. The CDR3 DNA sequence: TGTGCCAGCAGCCAAGGTGAGGGCCAGCCCCAGCATTTT. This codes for CASSQGEGQPQHF.

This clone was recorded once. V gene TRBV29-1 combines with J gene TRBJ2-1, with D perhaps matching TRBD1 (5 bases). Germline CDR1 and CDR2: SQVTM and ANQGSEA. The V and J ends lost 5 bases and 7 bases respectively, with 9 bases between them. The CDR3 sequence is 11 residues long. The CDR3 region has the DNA TGCAGCGTTAAAAAGGGGAATGAGCAGTTCTTC. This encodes CSVKKGNEQFF.

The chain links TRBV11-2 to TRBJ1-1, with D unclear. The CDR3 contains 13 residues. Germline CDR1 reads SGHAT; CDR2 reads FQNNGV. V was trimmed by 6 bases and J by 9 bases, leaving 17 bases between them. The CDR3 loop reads CASRELGPIKAFF. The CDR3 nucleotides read TGTGCCAGCAGAGAGCTTGGTCCGATAAAAGCTTTCTTT.

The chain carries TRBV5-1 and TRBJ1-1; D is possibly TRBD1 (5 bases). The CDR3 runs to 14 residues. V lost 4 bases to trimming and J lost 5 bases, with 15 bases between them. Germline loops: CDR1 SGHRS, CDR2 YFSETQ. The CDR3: CASSLQNGGTEAFF. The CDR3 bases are TGCGCCAGCAGCCTCCAAAACGGGGGGACTGAAGCTTTCTTT.

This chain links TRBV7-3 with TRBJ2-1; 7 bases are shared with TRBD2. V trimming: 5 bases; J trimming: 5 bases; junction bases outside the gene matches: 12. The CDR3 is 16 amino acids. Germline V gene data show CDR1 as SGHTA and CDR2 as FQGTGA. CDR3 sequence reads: CASSPMGGGPNNEQFF. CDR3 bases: TGTGCCAGCAGCCCTATGGGCGGGGGTCCTAACAATGAGCAGTTCTTC.

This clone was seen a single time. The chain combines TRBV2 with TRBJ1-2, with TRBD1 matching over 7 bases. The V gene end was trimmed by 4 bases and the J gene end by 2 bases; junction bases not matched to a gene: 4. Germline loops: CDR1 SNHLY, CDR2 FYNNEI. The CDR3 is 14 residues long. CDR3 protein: CASSGPQGNYGYTF. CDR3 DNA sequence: TGTGCCAGCAGTGGACCACAGGGGAACTATGGCTACACCTTC.

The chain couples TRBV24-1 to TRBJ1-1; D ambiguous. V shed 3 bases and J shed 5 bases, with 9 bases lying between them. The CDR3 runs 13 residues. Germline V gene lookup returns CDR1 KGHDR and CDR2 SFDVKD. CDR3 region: CATSDVAGTEAFF. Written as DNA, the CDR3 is TGTGCCACCAGTGATGTGGCGGGAACTGAAGCTTTCTTT.

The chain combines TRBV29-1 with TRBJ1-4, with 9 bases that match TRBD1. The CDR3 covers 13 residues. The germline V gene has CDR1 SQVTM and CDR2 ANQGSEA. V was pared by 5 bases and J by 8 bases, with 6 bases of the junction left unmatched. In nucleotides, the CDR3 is TGCAGCGTTCGGGGACAGGGAGGAGAAAAACTGTTTTTT. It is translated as CSVRGQGGEKLFF.

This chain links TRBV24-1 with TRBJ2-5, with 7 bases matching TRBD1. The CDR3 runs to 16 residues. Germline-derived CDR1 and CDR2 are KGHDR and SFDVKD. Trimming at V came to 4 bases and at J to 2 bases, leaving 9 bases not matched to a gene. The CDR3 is CATSDRQGWGQETQYF. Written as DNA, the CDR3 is TGTGCCACCAGTGACCGACAGGGATGGGGGCAAGAGACCCAGTACTTC.

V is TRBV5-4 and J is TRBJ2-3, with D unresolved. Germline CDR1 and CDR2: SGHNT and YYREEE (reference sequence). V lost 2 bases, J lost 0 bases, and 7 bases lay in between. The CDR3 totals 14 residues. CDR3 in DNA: TGTGCCAGCAGCTTTATCTTTAGCACAGATACGCAGTATTTT. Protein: CASSFIFSTDTQYF.

This CDR3 reads CASTREGGGSSYEQYF. The CDR3 nucleotides read TGTGCCAGCACCCGGGAGGGGGGGGGTAGCTCCTACGAGCAGTACTTC. The chain has TRBV7-2 and TRBJ2-7; 8 nucleotides line up with TRBD2. After removal of 7 bases from V and 0 bases from J, the junction contained 11 bases not matched to a gene. Germline V lookup: CDR1 SGHTA, CDR2 FQGNSA. The CDR3 runs to 16 residues. The variable domain in full, completed from reference TRBV7-2 and TRBJ2-7, reads GAGVSQSPSNKVTEKGKDVELRCDPISGHTALYWYRQSLGQGLEFLIYFQGNSAPDKSGLPSDRFSAERTGGSVSTLTIQRTQQEDSAVYLCASTREGGGSSYEQYFGPGTRLTVT.

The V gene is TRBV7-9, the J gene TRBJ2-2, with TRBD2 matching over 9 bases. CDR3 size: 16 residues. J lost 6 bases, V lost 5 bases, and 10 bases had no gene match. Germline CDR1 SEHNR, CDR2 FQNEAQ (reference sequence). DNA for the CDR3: TGTGCCAGCAGCCCAAACGAAGCGGGGGGCCCCGGGGAGCTGTTTTTT. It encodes CASSPNEAGGPGELFF.

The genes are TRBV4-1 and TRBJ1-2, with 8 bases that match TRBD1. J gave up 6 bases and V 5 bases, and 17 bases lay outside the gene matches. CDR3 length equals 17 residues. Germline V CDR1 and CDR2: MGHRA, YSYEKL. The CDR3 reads CASSKMQSGQGGNGYTF. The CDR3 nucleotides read TGCGCCAGCAGCAAAATGCAATCCGGACAGGGAGGGAATGGCTACACCTTC.

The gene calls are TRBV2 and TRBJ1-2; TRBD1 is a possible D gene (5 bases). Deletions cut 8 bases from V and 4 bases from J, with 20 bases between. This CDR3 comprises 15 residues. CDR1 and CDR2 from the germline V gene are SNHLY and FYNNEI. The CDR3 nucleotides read TGTGCCAGCCGAGGTGTGGACACGGTACCCTATGGCTACACCTTC. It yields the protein CASRGVDTVPYGYTF.

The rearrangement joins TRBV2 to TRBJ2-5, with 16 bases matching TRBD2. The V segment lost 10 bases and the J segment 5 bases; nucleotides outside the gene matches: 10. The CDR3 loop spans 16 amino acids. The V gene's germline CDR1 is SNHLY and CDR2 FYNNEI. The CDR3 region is CATAGTSGGVRETQYF. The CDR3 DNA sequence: TGTGCCACCGCCGGGACTAGCGGGGGGGTTCGGGAGACCCAGTACTTC.

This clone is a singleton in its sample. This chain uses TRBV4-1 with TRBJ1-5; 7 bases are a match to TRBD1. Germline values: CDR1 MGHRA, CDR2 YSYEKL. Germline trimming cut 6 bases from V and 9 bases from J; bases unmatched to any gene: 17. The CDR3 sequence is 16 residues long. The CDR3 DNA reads TGCGCCAGCAGTCTACAGGGGAGTGGGCAATTGTCGCCCCAGCATTTT. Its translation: CASSLQGSGQLSPQHF.